This TCR beta chain was captured by sequencing in a study of blood T cell repertoires in COVID-19. In germline, CDR1 is SGHTA, CDR2 FQGNSA. The CDR3 spans 14 residues. V shed 3 bases, J shed 6 bases, and the junction held 5 bases outside the gene matches. Under the authors' procedure: Amplified reference gene primers provided the basis for estimating nucleated cell counts. Method: immunoSEQ multiplex PCR; TCRdb's copy keeps in-frame clones and lacks some. Clonal size and the V and J genes are those of that table, whereas D and trimming came from the DNA. Among 270,000 or so clones, 90% were seen once, and the ten largest hold under 2.5%. This clone was detected only a few times.

This TCR was recovered from a woman in her sixties with COVID-19, enrolled during active disease. The sequenced sample was peripheral blood. The chain employs TRBV7-2 and TRBJ2-1, with TRBD2 identical over 7 bases. The CDR3 DNA follows: TGTGCCAGCAGCTTCGCCCAGCGGGGCAATGAGCAGTTCTTC. Translated, it gives CASSFAQRGNEQFF.